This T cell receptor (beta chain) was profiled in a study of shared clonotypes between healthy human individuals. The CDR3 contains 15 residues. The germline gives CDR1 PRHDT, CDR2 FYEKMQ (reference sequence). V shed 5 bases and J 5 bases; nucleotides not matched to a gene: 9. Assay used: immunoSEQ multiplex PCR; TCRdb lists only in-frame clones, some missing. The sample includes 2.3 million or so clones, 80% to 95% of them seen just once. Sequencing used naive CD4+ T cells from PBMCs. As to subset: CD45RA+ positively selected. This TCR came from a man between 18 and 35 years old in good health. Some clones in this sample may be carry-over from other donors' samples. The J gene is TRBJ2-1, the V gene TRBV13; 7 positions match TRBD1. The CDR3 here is CASSRAIQGNNEQFF. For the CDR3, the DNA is TGTGCCAGCAGCCGCGCCATACAGGGGAACAATGAGCAGTTCTTC.